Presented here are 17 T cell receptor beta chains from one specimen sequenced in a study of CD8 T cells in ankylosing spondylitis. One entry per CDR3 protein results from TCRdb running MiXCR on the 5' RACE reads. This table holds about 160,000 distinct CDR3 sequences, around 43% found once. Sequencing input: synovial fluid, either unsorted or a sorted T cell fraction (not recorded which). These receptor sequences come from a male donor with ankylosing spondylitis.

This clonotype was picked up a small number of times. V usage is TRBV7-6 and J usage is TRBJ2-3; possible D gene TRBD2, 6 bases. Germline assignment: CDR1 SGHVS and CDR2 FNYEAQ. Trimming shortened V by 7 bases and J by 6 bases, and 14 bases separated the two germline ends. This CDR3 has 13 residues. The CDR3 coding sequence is TGTGCCAGCACTAATACTGGGGGGGATACGCAGTATTTT. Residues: CASTNTGGDTQYF.

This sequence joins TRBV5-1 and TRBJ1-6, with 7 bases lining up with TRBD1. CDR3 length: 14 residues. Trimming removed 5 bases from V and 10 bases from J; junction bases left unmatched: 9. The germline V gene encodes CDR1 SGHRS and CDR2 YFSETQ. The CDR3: CASRHRGLFSPLHF. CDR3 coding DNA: TGCGCCAGCAGACACAGGGGCCTCTTCTCACCCCTCCACTTT.

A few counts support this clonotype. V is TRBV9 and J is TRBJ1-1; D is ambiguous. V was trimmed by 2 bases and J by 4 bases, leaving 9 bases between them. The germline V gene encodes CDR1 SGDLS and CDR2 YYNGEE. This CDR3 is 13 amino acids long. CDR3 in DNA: TGTGCCAGCAGCGTGGAGGCGATCACTGAAGCTTTCTTT. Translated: CASSVEAITEAFF.

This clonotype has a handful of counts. CDR3 in DNA: TGTGCCAGCAGCTCTCCTAAACTCGGACTAGCGGCCTCCTACGAGCAGTACTTC. As protein: CASSSPKLGLAASYEQYF. The chain recombines TRBV11-1 with TRBJ2-7; 10 positions match TRBD2. The V and J ends lost 4 bases and 0 bases, in that order; junction bases with no gene match: 12. Germline CDR1 reads SGHAT; CDR2 reads FQDESV (reference sequence). CDR3 size: 18 residues.

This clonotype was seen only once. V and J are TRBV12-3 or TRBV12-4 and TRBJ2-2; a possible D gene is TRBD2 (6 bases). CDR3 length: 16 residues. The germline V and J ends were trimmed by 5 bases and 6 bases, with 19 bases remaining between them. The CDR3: CASSPFGTPGPGELFF. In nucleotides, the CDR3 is TGTGCCAGCAGTCCCTTCGGGACTCCGGGGCCCGGGGAGCTGTTTTTT.

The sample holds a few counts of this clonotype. The CDR3 DNA follows: TGTGCCAGAAGTATGTACGGGGAGGGCACTGAAGCTTTCTTT. It encodes CARSMYGEGTEAFF. The chain links TRBV12-3 or TRBV12-4 to TRBJ1-1, with D unresolved. Trimming shortened V by 9 bases and J by 4 bases, and 18 bases separated the two germline ends. The CDR3 length is 14 residues.

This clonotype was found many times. CDR3 amino acids: CASHQGGRRTEAFF. CDR3 nucleotides: TGTGCCAGCCACCAGGGGGGGCGGAGAACTGAAGCTTTCTTT. The V gene is TRBV2, the J gene TRBJ1-1, with 7 positions matching TRBD1. This CDR3 has 14 residues. V gave up 8 bases and J gave up 5 bases; unmatched junction bases: 11. Germline lookup yields CDR1 SNHLY and CDR2 FYNNEI.

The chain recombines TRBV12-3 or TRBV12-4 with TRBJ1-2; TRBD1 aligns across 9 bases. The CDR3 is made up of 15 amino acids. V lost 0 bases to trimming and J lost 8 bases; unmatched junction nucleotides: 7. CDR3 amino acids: CASSLAVTGGDGYTF. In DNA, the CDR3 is TGTGCCAGCAGTTTAGCGGTGACAGGGGGAGACGGCTACACCTTC.

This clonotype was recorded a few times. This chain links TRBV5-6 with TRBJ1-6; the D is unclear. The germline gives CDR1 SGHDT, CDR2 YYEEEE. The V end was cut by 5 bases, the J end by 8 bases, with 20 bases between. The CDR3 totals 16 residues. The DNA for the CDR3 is TGTGCCAGCAGACGACTCGGTGGTGGAGGAGATTCACCCCTCCACTTT. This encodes CASRRLGGGGDSPLHF.

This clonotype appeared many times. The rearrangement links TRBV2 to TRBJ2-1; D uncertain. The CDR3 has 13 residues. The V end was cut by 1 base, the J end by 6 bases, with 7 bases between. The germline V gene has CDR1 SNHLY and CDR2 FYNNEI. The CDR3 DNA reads TGTGCCAGCAGTGAAGTTTTGGCCAATGAGCAGTTCTTC. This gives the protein CASSEVLANEQFF.

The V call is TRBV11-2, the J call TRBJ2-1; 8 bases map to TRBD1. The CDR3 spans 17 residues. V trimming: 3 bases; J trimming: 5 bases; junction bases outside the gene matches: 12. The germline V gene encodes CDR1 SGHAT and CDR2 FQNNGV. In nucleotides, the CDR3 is TGTGCCAGCAGCTTGAACCTGTGGACAGGGATGAACAATGAGCAGTTCTTC. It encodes CASSLNLWTGMNNEQFF.

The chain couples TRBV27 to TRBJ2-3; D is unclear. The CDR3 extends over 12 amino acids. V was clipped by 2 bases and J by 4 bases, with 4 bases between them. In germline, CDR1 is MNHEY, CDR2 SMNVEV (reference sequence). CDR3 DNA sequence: TGTGCCAGCAGTTTACCCGCAGATACGCAGTATTTT. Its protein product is CASSLPADTQYF.

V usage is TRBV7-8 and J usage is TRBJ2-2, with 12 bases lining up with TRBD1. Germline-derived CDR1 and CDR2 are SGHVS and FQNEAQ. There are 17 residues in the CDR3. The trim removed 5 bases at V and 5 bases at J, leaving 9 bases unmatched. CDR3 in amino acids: CASSLPGQGAGTGELFF. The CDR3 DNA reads TGTGCCAGCAGCCTACCGGGACAGGGGGCAGGTACCGGGGAGCTGTTTTTT.

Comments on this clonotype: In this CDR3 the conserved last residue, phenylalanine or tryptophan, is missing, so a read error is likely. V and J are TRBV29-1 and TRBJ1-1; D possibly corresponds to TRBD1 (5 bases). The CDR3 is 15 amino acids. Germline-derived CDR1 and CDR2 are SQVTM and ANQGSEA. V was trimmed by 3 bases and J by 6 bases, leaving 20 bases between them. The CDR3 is CSVEVLAARGPEAFL. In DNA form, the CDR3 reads TGCAGCGTTGAGGTTTTGGCAGCCCGGGGCCCTGAAGCTTTCTTA.

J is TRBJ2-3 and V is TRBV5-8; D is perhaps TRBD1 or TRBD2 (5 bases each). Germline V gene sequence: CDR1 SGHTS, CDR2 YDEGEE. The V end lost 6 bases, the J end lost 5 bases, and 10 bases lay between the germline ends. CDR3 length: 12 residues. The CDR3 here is CASTWGLDTQYF. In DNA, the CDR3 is TGTGCCAGCACCTGGGGGTTAGATACGCAGTATTTT.

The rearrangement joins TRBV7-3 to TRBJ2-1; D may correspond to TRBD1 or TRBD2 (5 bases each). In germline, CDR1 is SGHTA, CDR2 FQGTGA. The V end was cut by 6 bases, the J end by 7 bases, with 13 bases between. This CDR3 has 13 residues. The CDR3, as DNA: TGTGCCAGCAGTCCGGGGACGTTGAATGAGCAGTTCTTC. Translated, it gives CASSPGTLNEQFF.

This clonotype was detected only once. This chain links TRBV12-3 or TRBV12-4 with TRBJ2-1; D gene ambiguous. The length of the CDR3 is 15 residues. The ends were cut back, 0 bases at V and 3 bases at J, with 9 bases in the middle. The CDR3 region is CASSLALGFYNEQFF. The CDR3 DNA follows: TGTGCCAGCAGTTTAGCGCTCGGGTTCTACAATGAGCAGTTCTTC.